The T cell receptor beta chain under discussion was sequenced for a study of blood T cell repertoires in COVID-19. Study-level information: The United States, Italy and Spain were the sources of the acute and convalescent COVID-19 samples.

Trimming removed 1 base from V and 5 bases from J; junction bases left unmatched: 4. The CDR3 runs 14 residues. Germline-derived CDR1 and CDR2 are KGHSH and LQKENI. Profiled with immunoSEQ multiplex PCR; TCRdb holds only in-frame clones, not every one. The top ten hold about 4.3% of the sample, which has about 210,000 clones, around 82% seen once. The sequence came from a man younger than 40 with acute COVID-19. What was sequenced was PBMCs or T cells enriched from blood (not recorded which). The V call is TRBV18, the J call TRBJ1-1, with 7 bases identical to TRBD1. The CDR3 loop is CASSPRQGGTEAFF. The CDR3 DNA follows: TGTGCCAGCTCACCACGACAGGGCGGAACTGAAGCTTTCTTT.